These 24 T cell receptor beta chains originate from one sample sequenced in a study of cytomegalovirus exposure and HLA in healthy donors. PCR employed 60 Vbeta and 13 Jbeta primers. The repertoire was sequenced with immunoSEQ multiplex PCR; TCRdb's copy has only in-frame clones and lacks some. The data contain 70,000 to 95,000 clones, 84% of them seen just once; the ten biggest clones take up roughly 5.9%. Sequencing was done on a sample of PBMCs. These receptors all stem from a woman under 30 in good health and CMV-seropositive.

This clone was picked up one time. The chain couples TRBV7-9 to TRBJ2-2; D unclear. Germline CDR1 reads SEHNR; CDR2 reads FQNEAQ (reference sequence). V was trimmed by 11 bases and J by 2 bases, leaving 15 bases between them. The CDR3 totals 14 residues. CDR3: CARSKETNTGELFF. CDR3 DNA sequence: TGTGCCCGCTCGAAGGAGACTAACACCGGGGAGCTGTTTTTT.

V gene TRBV19 combines with J gene TRBJ2-3; D gene unclear. V lost 0 bases to trimming and J lost 2 bases, with 6 bases between them. CDR3 length equals 14 residues. CDR1 is LNHDA and CDR2 is SQIVND in the germline V gene (reference sequence). CDR3 sequence: CASSIDLATDTQYF. DNA for the CDR3: TGTGCCAGTAGTATAGATCTGGCCACAGATACGCAGTATTTT.

The chain employs TRBV13 and TRBJ2-7; TRBD1 aligns across 9 bases. This CDR3 has 18 residues. The V and J ends lost 4 bases and 4 bases, in that order; junction bases with no gene match: 17. CDR1 is PRHDT and CDR2 is FYEKMQ in the germline V gene (reference sequence). As DNA, the CDR3 is TGTGCCAGCAGCTCCGGATCATGGCGGGACAGGGTTGGATACGAGCAGTACTTC. Its translation: CASSSGSWRDRVGYEQYF.

This clone has a single count. The chain carries TRBV15 and TRBJ2-2; 9 positions match TRBD1. The CDR3 is 14 residues long. V dropped 7 bases and J dropped 6; count of bases not matched to a gene: 6. Germline V gene lookup returns CDR1 LNHNV and CDR2 YYDKDF (reference sequence). CDR3 amino acids: CATTVRQGAGELFF. In DNA, the CDR3 is TGTGCCACCACTGTCCGACAGGGGGCCGGGGAGCTGTTTTTT.

V gene TRBV2 combines with J gene TRBJ1-5; 7 nucleotides align to TRBD1. The germline gives CDR1 SNHLY, CDR2 FYNNEI. This CDR3 has 14 amino acids. V lost 6 bases to trimming and J lost 6 bases; unmatched junction nucleotides: 8. The CDR3 nucleotides are TGTGCCAGCAGACAGGGGATGAGCGGTCAGCCCCAGCATTTT. This encodes CASRQGMSGQPQHF.

This sequence joins TRBV20-1 and TRBJ1-2, with no clear D. Deletions cut 3 bases from V and 8 bases from J, with 10 bases between. The CDR3 is made up of 11 amino acids. Germline V CDR1 and CDR2: DFQATT, SNEGSKA (reference sequence). The chain's CDR3 is CSARELTGYTF. CDR3 DNA: TGCAGTGCTAGGGAGTTGACGGGCTACACCTTC.

The rearrangement joins TRBV5-8 to TRBJ1-2; D is unclear. The V gene's germline CDR1 is SGHTS and CDR2 YDEGEE. The CDR3 loop spans 10 amino acids. V dropped 8 bases and J dropped 8 bases, with 10 bases sitting between them. CDR3 coding DNA: TGTGCCAGGAGTAGCTTGGGCTACACCTTC. It translates to CARSSLGYTF.

This chain connects TRBV5-1 to TRBJ2-7, with a tentative D call TRBD1 (5 bases). The CDR3 runs 12 residues. CDR1 and CDR2 from the germline V gene are SGHRS and YFSETQ. V lost 7 bases and J lost 5, with 13 bases in between. CDR3 nucleotides: TGCGCCAGCGGGCAGGGTGATCACGAGCAGTACTTC. Amino acids: CASGQGDHEQYF.

The chain employs TRBV5-1 and TRBJ2-2; possible D gene TRBD1, 5 bases. Trimming took off 3 bases at V and 3 bases at J, with 12 bases between the two ends. There are 15 residues in the CDR3. Germline loops: CDR1 SGHRS, CDR2 YFSETQ. The chain's CDR3 is CASSSRQGDTGELFF. CDR3 nucleotide sequence: TGCGCCAGCAGCTCCCGTCAGGGCGACACCGGGGAGCTGTTTTTT. The full variable domain, with the rest looked up from reference TRBV5-1 and TRBJ2-2, is KAGVTQTPRYLIKTRGQQVTLSCSPISGHRSVSWYQQTPGQGLQFLFEYFSETQRNKGNFPGRFSGRQFSNSRSEMNVSTLELGDSALYLCASSSRQGDTGELFFGEGSRLTVL.

This clone was counted a single time. The genes are TRBV5-6 and TRBJ2-7; TRBD2 agrees at 9 bases. With 7 bases clipped from V and 4 bases from J, the junction kept 12 bases outside the gene matches. The CDR3 runs to 15 residues. Germline V gene data show CDR1 as SGHDT and CDR2 as YYEEEE. CDR3 coding DNA: TGTGCCAGCGAGGGGTTCGCGGGAGGGCCGTACGAGCAGTACTTC. Amino acids: CASEGFAGGPYEQYF.

There are a few counts of this clone. The genes are TRBV13 and TRBJ1-1; D gene uncertain. The CDR3 totals 12 residues. Trimming removed 2 bases from V and 11 bases from J, with 12 bases in between. Germline assignment: CDR1 PRHDT and CDR2 FYEKMQ (reference sequence). The CDR3 sequence is CASSLLWSEAFF. The CDR3 DNA sequence: TGTGCCAGCAGCTTACTCTGGTCCGAGGCTTTCTTT. The full variable domain, its missing parts supplied by reference TRBV13 and TRBJ1-1, is AAGVIQSPRHLIKEKRETATLKCYPIPRHDTVYWYQQGPGQDPQFLISFYEKMQSDKGSIPDRFSAQQFSDYHSELNMSSLELGDSALYFCASSLLWSEAFFGQGTRLTVV.

The chain joins TRBV2 to TRBJ1-5; D remains unclear. Trimming removed 7 bases at V and 7 bases at J, with 14 bases between. Germline V gene sequence: CDR1 SNHLY, CDR2 FYNNEI. This CDR3 has 13 residues. CDR3 bases: TGTGCCAGCAACCGGTGGGAGGACCAGCCCCAGCATTTT. It specifies CASNRWEDQPQHF. Together with reference TRBV2 and TRBJ1-5, the CDR3 gives the full variable domain: EPEVTQTPSHQVTQMGQEVILRCVPISNHLYFYWYRQILGQKVEFLVSFYNNEISEKSEIFDDQFSVERPDGSNFTLKIRSTKLEDSAMYFCASNRWEDQPQHFGDGTRLSIL.

This clone was recorded a few times. The chain is built from TRBV5-6 and TRBJ2-1; D is possibly TRBD2 (6 bases). CDR1 and CDR2 (germline): SGHDT, YYEEEE. This CDR3 comprises 15 residues. V lost 4 bases to trimming and J lost 7 bases, with 18 bases between them. The CDR3 protein is CASSLEGLPPNEQFF. The CDR3 DNA reads as TGTGCCAGCAGCCTGGAGGGACTTCCCCCTAATGAGCAGTTCTTC.

The rearrangement uses TRBV25-1 and TRBJ2-7, with D possibly TRBD1 on 6 matching bases. V gave up 6 bases and J gave up 4 bases, with 10 bases separating them. Germline V CDR1 and CDR2: MGHDK, SYGVNS. This CDR3 spans 12 amino acids. The CDR3 nucleotides read TGTGCCAGCAGATTGACAGGATACGAGCAGTACTTC. Translated: CASRLTGYEQYF.

The V call is TRBV29-1, the J call TRBJ1-4; D not resolved. Germline V gene lookup returns CDR1 SQVTM and CDR2 ANQGSEA. V was cut by 3 bases and J by 14 bases, with 13 bases left in between. CDR3 length: 11 residues. Here the CDR3 DNA reads TGCAGCGTTGACGATGTCGGAGGGCTGTTTTTT. Its translation is CSVDDVGGLFF.

The chain uses TRBV28 and TRBJ2-3, with 7 bases fitting TRBD2. Germline CDR1 and CDR2: MDHEN and SYDVKM. The CDR3 is 15 amino acids. Losses at the gene ends were 6 bases for V and 2 bases for J; bases not matched to a gene: 8. Here the CDR3 reads CASSKTSRHTDTQYF. In DNA, the CDR3 is TGTGCCAGCAGCAAGACTAGCAGACACACAGATACGCAGTATTTT.

This clone was found a few times. The rearrangement joins TRBV7-9 to TRBJ2-3; D perhaps matches TRBD1 (6 bases). The CDR3 is 15 amino acids. Germline assignment: CDR1 SEHNR and CDR2 FQNEAQ (reference sequence). The V gene lost 3 bases and the J gene lost 0 bases, with 10 bases spanning the gap. CDR3 amino acids: CASSLGQHSTDTQYF. CDR3 coding DNA: TGTGCCAGCAGCTTGGGACAACATAGCACAGATACGCAGTATTTT.

This clone was seen once. J is TRBJ2-5 and V is TRBV5-6, with D possibly matching TRBD1 (5 bases). Germline V gene lookup returns CDR1 SGHDT and CDR2 YYEEEE. CDR3 length equals 16 residues. Trimming pared 0 bases from V and 5 bases from J, leaving 17 bases between. In DNA form, the CDR3 reads TGTGCCAGCAGCTTGGGAACAGGAGTTGGGTGGGAGACCCAGTACTTC. It yields the protein CASSLGTGVGWETQYF.

The DNA for the CDR3 is TGCGCCAGCAGCACCGGGACAGACCACTTCACAGATACGCAGTATTTT. Protein product: CASSTGTDHFTDTQYF. The gene calls are TRBV5-1 and TRBJ2-3; 7 bases are a match to TRBD1. In germline, CDR1 is SGHRS, CDR2 YFSETQ. Germline trimming cut 4 bases from V and 2 bases from J; bases unmatched to any gene: 10. CDR3 length: 16 residues.

V usage is TRBV2 and J usage is TRBJ2-2; TRBD1 matches at 8 bases. Losses at the gene ends were 8 bases for V and 2 bases for J; bases not matched to a gene: 4. Germline lookup yields CDR1 SNHLY and CDR2 FYNNEI. There are 14 residues in the CDR3. The CDR3 bases are TGTGCCAGCTTGGGGACAGGCAACACCGGGGAGCTGTTTTTT. Protein sequence: CASLGTGNTGELFF.

V gene TRBV6-5 combines with J gene TRBJ1-1; TRBD1 might be the D (6 bases). The CDR3 contains 15 residues. Per germline, CDR1 MNHEY and CDR2 SVGAGI. V lost 5 bases to trimming and J lost 1 base, with 14 bases between them. The CDR3, as DNA: TGTGCCAGCAGTAACCTGGGACAACCGAACACTGAAGCTTTCTTT. It yields the protein CASSNLGQPNTEAFF.

The chain uses TRBV2 and TRBJ2-7, with 7 nucleotides matching TRBD1. The CDR3 totals 12 residues. The germline V gene encodes CDR1 SNHLY and CDR2 FYNNEI. After removal of 4 bases from V and 5 bases from J, the junction contained 2 bases not matched to a gene. CDR3 in amino acids: CASSGQGHEQYF. In DNA, the CDR3 is TGTGCCAGCAGTGGACAGGGCCACGAGCAGTACTTC. Variable domain in full (rest from reference TRBV2 and TRBJ2-7): EPEVTQTPSHQVTQMGQEVILRCVPISNHLYFYWYRQILGQKVEFLVSFYNNEISEKSEIFDDQFSVERPDGSNFTLKIRSTKLEDSAMYFCASSGQGHEQYFGPGTRLTVT.

This rearrangement joins TRBV7-6 to TRBJ1-2; D is unresolved. V was shortened by 5 bases and J by 4 bases, with 14 bases between the two germline ends. The CDR3 loop spans 14 amino acids. The germline V gene encodes CDR1 SGHVS and CDR2 FNYEAQ. CDR3 nucleotide sequence: TGTGCCAGCAGCCCAGATTGGGGAGGCTATGGCTACACCTTC. This translates into CASSPDWGGYGYTF.

The CDR3 spells CSVAEASGGYTF. The CDR3 DNA sequence: TGCAGCGTTGCGGAGGCTTCGGGTGGCTACACCTTC. The chain is built from TRBV29-1 and TRBJ1-2, with D hard to call. Germline CDR1 is SQVTM and CDR2 is ANQGSEA. The CDR3 totals 12 residues. Trimming removed 4 bases from V and 7 bases from J, with 13 bases in between.